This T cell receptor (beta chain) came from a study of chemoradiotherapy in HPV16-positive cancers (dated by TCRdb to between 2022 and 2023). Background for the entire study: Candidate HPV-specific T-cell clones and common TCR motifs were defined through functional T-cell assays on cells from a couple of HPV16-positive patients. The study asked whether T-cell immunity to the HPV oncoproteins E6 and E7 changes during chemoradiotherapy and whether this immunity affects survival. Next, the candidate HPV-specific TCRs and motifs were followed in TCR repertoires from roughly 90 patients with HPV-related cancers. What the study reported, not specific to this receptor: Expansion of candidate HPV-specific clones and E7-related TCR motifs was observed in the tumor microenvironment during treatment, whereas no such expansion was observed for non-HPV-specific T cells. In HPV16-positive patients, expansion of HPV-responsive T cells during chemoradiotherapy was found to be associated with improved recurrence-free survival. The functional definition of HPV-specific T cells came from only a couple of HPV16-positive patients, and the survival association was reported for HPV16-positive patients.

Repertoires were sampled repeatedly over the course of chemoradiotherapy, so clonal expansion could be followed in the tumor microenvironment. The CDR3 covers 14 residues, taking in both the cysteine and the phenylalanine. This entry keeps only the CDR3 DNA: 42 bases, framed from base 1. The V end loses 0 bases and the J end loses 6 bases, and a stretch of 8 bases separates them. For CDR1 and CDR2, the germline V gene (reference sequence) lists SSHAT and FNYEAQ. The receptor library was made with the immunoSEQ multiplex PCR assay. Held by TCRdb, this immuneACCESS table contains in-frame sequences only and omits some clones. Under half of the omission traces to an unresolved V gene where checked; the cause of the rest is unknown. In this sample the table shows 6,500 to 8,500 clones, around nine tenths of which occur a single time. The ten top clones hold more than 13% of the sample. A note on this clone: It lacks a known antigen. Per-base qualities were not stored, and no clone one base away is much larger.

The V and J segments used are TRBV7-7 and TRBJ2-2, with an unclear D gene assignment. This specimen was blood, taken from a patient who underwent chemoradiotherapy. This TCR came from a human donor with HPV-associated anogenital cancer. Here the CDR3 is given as CASSLALGPGELFF. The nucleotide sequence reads TGTGCCAGCAGCTTAGCGCTTGGGCCCGGGGAGCTGTTTTTT.